The entry that follows covers one T cell receptor beta chain sequence. Antigen unknown. Sequencing libraries for TCR beta were prepared with iRepertoire HTBI primers and Arm-PCR of CDR3 regions. TCRdb reanalysed the multiplex PCR reads using MiXCR and keeps one entry per CDR3 protein. This sample has roughly 300,000 distinct CDR3 sequences, with 20% to 25% found just once. The data stem from a study of regulatory T cells in long-lasting Graves disease. Germline CDR1 DFQATT, CDR2 SNEGSKA (reference sequence). The CDR3 contains 12 residues. V was cut by 1 base and J by 5 bases, with 8 bases left in between. Study-level results: Reduced TCR diversity was observed in persistent Graves' patients versus newly diagnosed patients. Persistent patients shared more public clonotypes (roughly 3,000) than newly diagnosed patients (around 910).

Time point noted: persistent/refractory GD, antithyroid drugs over 5 years with positive TRAb. The TCR library was made from RNA extracted from PBMCs. The receptor was isolated from a female donor with Graves disease. Sequenced here: peripheral blood mononuclear cells (PBMCs), sampled when the disease was refractory, from a patient treated with antithyroid drugs. The chain recombines TRBV20-1 with TRBJ2-5; a weak D match, TRBD2 (6 bases). CDR3: CSARGGGETQYF. CDR3 DNA: TGCAGTGCTAGAGGTGGGGGGGAGACCCAGTACTTC.